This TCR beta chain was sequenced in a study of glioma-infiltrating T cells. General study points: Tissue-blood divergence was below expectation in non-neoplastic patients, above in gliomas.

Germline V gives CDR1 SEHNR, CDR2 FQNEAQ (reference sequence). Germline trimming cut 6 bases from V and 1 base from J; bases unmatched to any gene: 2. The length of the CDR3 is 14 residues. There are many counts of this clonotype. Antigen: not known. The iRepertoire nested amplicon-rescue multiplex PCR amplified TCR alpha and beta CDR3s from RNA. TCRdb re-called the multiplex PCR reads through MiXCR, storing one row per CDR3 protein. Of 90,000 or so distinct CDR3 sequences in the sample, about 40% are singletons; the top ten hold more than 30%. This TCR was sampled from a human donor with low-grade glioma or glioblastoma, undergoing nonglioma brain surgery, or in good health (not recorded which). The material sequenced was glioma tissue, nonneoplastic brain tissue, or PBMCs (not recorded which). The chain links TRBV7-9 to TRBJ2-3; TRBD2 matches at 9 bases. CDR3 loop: CASRRTSGTDTQYF. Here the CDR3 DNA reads TGTGCCAGCAGGAGGACTAGCGGCACAGATACGCAGTATTTT.